This entry describes one T cell receptor beta chain. Its specificity is not known. The healthy adult donors were HIV-negative and reported no recent acute infections or vaccinations. This sample is drawn from a study of shared clonotypes between healthy human individuals. Study-level background: Used for every donor were three CD4 naive, three CD4 memory, two CD8 naive and one CD8 memory plate. Findings and caveats of the study: Rarefaction revealed incomplete sorted-subset sequencing despite large depth. Non-shared clonotypes showed lower generation probabilities than clonotypes common to all four donors.

Repertoires were generated with immunoSEQ multiplex PCR, while TCRdb's copy carries only in-frame clones and drops some. This table has millions of clones, around 90% appearing once. There are 14 residues in the CDR3. The germline V and J ends were trimmed by 4 bases and 2 bases, with 9 bases remaining between them. CDR1 is MNHNY and CDR2 is SVGAGI in the germline V gene (reference sequence). The sequencing input was naive CD4+ T cells sorted from blood. This sample's subset: CD45RA+ positively selected. The TCR sequence derives from a man younger than 30 in good health. The chain uses TRBV6-6 and TRBJ1-3; the D gene is possibly TRBD1 (6 bases). The CDR3 DNA reads as TGTGCCAGCAGTTCCACAGGGACTGGAAACACCATATATTTT. It specifies CASSSTGTGNTIYF.